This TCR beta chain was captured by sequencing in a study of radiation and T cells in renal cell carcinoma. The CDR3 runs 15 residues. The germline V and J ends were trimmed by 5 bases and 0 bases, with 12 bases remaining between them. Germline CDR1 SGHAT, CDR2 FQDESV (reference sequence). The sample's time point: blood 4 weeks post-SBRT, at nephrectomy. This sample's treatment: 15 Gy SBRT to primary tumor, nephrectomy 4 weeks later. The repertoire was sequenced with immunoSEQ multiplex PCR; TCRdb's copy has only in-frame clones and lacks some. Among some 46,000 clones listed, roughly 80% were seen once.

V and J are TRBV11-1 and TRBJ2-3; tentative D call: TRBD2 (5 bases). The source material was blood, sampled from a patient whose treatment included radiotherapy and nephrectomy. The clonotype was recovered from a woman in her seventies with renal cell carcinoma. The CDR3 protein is CASSPRERSTDTQYF. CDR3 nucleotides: TGTGCCAGCAGCCCTCGCGAGCGGAGCACAGATACGCAGTATTTT.